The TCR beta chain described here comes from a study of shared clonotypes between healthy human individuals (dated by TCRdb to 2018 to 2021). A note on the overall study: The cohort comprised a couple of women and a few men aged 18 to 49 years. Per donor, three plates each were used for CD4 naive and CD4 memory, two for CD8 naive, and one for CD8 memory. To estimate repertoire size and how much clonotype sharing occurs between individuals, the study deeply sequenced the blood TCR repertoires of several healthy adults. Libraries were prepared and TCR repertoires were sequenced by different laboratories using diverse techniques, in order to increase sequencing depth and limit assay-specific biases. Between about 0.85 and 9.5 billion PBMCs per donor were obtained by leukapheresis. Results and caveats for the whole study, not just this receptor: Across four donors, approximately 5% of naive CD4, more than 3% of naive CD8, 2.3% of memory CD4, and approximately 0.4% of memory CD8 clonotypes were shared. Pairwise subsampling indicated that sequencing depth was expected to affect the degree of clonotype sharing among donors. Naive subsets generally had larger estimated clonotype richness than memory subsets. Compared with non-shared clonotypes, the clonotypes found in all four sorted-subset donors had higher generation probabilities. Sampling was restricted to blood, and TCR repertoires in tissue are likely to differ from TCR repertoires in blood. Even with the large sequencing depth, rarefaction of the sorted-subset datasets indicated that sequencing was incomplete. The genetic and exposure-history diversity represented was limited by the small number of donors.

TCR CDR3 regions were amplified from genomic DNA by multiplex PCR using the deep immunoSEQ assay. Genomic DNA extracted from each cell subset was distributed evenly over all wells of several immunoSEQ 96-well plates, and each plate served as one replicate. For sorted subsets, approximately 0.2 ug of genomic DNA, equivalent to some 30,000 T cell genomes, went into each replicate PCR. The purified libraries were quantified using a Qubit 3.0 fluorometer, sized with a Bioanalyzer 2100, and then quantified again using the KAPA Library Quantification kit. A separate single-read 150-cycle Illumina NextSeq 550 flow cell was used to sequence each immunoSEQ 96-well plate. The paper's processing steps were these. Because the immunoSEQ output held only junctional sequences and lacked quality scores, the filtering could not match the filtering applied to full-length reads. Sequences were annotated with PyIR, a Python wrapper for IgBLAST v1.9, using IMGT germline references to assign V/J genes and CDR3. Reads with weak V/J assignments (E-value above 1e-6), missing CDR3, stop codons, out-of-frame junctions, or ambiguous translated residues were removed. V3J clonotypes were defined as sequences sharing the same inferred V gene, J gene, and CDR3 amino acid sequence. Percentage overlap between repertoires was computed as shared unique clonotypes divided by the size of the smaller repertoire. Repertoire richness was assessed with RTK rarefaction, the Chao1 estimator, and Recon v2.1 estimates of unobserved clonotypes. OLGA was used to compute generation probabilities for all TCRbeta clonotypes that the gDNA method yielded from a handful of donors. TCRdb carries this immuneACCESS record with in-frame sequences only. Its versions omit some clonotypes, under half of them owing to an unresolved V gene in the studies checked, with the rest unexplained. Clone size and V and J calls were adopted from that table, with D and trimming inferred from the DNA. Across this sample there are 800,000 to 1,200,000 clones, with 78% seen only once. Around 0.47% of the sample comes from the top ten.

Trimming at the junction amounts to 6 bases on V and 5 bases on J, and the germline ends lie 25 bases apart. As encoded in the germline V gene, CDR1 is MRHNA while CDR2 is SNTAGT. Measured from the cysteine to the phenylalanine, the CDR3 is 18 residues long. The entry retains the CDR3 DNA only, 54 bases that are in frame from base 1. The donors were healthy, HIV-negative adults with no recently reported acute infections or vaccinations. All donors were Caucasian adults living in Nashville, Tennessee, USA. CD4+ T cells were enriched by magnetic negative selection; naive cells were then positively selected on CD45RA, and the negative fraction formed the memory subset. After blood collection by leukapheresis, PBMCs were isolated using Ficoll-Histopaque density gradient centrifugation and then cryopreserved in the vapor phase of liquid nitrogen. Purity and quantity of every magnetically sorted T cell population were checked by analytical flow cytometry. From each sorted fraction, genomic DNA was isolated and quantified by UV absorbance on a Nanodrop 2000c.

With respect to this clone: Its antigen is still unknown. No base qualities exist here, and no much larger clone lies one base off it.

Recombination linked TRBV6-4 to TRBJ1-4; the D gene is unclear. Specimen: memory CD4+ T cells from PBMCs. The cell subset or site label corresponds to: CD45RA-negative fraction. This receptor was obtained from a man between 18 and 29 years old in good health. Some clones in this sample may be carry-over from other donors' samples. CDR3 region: CASSPREGSLDPNEKLFF. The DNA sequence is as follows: TGTGCCAGCAGCCCCCGGGAGGGCAGCCTCGACCCCAATGAAAAACTGTTTTTT.